This TCR beta chain was captured by sequencing in a study of blood T cell repertoires in COVID-19. About the research overall: PBMCs, B-cell-depleted T cells, or T cells were the source of the cDNA or gDNA that made up the material.

Original handling: Reference gene primer amplification gave nucleated cell count estimates. Profiling relied on immunoSEQ multiplex PCR, and the TCRdb table lists in-frame clones only, not all of them. V and J calls and clone size are as listed in that table; D and trimming were resolved from the DNA. The data show more than 80,000 clones, about 79% seen once. Trimming at V came to 5 bases and at J to 3 bases, leaving 1 base not matched to a gene. The V gene's germline CDR1 is GTSNPN and CDR2 SVGIG (reference sequence). This CDR3 comprises 12 residues. This rearrangement joins TRBV30 to TRBJ2-3; 8 bases agree with TRBD2. Sequencing was done on a sample of peripheral blood. This TCR came from an older man with COVID-19, enrolled during active disease. The CDR3 region is CAWASGTDTQYF. The DNA of the CDR3 is TGTGCCTGGGCTAGCGGGACAGATACGCAGTATTTT.